This is a list of T cell receptor beta chains from one sample in a study of blood T cell repertoires in COVID-19. Assay used: immunoSEQ multiplex PCR; TCRdb lists only in-frame clones, some missing. The data show some 200,000 clones, more than 70% seen once. The sample comprised PBMCs or T cells enriched from blood (not recorded which). The receptor source for this set is a woman under 30 who had recovered from COVID-19. CDR3s include the opening cysteine and the closing phenylalanine or tryptophan. A D gene is named only where the DNA matches it firmly. Rows may omit the clone size; those that give it use once, few, many or a size class.

V	D	J	size	DNA	CDR3
TRBV4-1	TRBD1	TRBJ1-2	-	TGCGCCAGCAGCCAATTTGAGGAGACAGGGGCGGGTGGCTACACCTTC	CASSQFEETGAGGYTF
TRBV12-3/TRBV12-4	-	TRBJ1-1	-	TGTGCCAGCAGGTCACTAGACACTGAAGCTTTCTTT	CASRSLDTEAFF
TRBV18	TRBD1	TRBJ1-1	-	TGTGCCAGCTCACCTGGACAGGACACTGAAGCTTTCTTT	CASSPGQDTEAFF
TRBV21-1	-	TRBJ2-1	-	TGTGCCAGCAGCAAAGCCGGGGGGGCTAAACGGGTTAATGAGCAGTTCTTC	CASSKAGGAKRVNEQFF
TRBV30	-	TRBJ2-7	-	TGTGCCTGGAGTGCAAAACAGAGTTACGAGCAGTACTTC	CAWSAKQSYEQYF
TRBV2	TRBD1	TRBJ2-7	-	TGTGCCAGCAGCGCTATCACGACAGGGCGCTCCTACGAGCAGTACTTC	CASSAITTGRSYEQYF
TRBV10-2	TRBD1	TRBJ2-1	once	TGCGCCAGCCTGGGGGCGGGACAGGGGCTGACCAATGAGCAGTTCTTC	CASLGAGQGLTNEQFF
TRBV7-3	-	TRBJ2-7	-	TGTGCCAGCAGCTTATCCCGAGAGGAGCAGTACTTC	CASSLSREEQYF
TRBV20-1	-	TRBJ2-5	-	TGCAGTGCTAGTCCAGAGGGCGGGGACAGAGAGACCCAGTACTTC	CSASPEGGDRETQYF
TRBV5-1	TRBD1	TRBJ2-2	many	TGCGCCAGCAGCCCGACAGGGGCCACCGGGGAGCTGTTTTTT	CASSPTGATGELFF
TRBV4-1	TRBD2	TRBJ2-7	few	TGCGCCAGCAGCCAAGATCTTGGGGTAGCGGGGGGCTTGACCTACGAGCAGTACTTC	CASSQDLGVAGGLTYEQYF
TRBV5-4	-	TRBJ1-2	-	TGTGCCAGCAGCTTGACAGGGACGCGTTATGGCTACACCTTC	CASSLTGTRYGYTF
TRBV6-5	TRBD1	TRBJ2-5	-	TGTGCCAGCAGGCGACAGGGCGTAGAGACCCAGTACTTC	CASRRQGVETQYF
TRBV19	-	TRBJ1-5	-	TGTGCCAGTAGTGTACCGGGACACCGATCGGCCCAGCATTTT	CASSVPGHRSAQHF
TRBV27	-	TRBJ2-1	-	TGTGCCAGCAGTTTATGGCACCTCAACAATGAGCAGTTCTTC	CASSLWHLNNEQFF
TRBV11-2	TRBD1	TRBJ2-2	-	TGTGCCAGCAGCTTAGTGGGACAGGGAGGCACCGGGGAGCTGTTTTTT	CASSLVGQGGTGELFF
TRBV5-1	-	TRBJ2-3	-	TGCGCCAGCAGCTTGTGGGTGCGGGGCACAGATACGCAGTATTTT	CASSLWVRGTDTQYF
TRBV7-2	-	TRBJ1-5	-	TGTGCCAGCAGCTTAGAGGTGGCACTATATAGCAATCAGCCCCAGCATTTT	CASSLEVALYSNQPQHF
TRBV5-4	-	TRBJ2-2	-	TGTGCCAGCAGCTTGGCCGGGATTACCGGGGAGCTGTTTTTT	CASSLAGITGELFF
TRBV10-3	TRBD2	TRBJ2-7	-	TGTGCCATCACCTCTAGCGGGGGGGCAGGCGAGCAGTACTTC	CAITSSGGAGEQYF
TRBV19	TRBD2	TRBJ2-5	-	TGTGCCAGTAGTTCTCTAGCGGGGGAAGAGACCCAGTACTTC	CASSSLAGEETQYF
TRBV27	TRBD1	TRBJ1-5	-	TGTGCCAGCCGAAACAGGGGGTTGACGAGCAATCAGCCCCAGCATTTT	CASRNRGLTSNQPQHF
TRBV6-5	-	TRBJ1-6	-	TGTGCCAGCACGGGGGGTATGTCACCCCTCCACTTT	CASTGGMSPLHF
TRBV4-1	-	TRBJ1-2	-	TGCGCCAGCAGCCAATCAGGGCGCGAGCCTGGCTACACCTTC	CASSQSGREPGYTF
TRBV4-1	TRBD1	TRBJ1-2	-	TGCGCCAGCAGCCAAGGGGACAGCGCTAACTATGGCTACACCTTC	CASSQGDSANYGYTF
TRBV18	-	TRBJ2-7	-	TGTGCCAGCTCACCACCGACAACGTACGAGCAGTACTTC	CASSPPTTYEQYF
TRBV3-1/TRBV3-2	TRBD1	TRBJ1-5	-	TGTGCCAGCAGCAGGCGGAACACAGGGGATAGCAATCAGCCCCAGCATTTT	CASSRRNTGDSNQPQHF
TRBV5-1	-	TRBJ1-1	-	TGCGCCAGCAGCTTTTCCGGACAGTACATGAACACTGAAGCTTTCTTT	CASSFSGQYMNTEAFF
TRBV19	-	TRBJ1-6	-	TGTGCCAGTAGTATTGTACAGGGAACAGATAATTCACCCCTCCACTTT	CASSIVQGTDNSPLHF
TRBV30	TRBD1	TRBJ1-2	-	TGTGCCTGGAGTAGGGGCCGGGACAGGGCCGGTGGCTACACCTTC	CAWSRGRDRAGGYTF
TRBV28	-	TRBJ1-4	once	TGTGCCAGCAGTTTAATCCCCGTAGACAGAACTAATGAAAAACTGTTTTTT	CASSLIPVDRTNEKLFF
TRBV28	-	TRBJ1-6	-	TGTGCCAGCAGTTTACAGGGCTATAATTCACCCCTCCACTTT	CASSLQGYNSPLHF
TRBV25-1	TRBD1	TRBJ2-7	-	TGTGCCAGCAAGGGGGAAAGACAGGGGAACTACGAGCAGTACTTC	CASKGERQGNYEQYF
TRBV25-1	TRBD1	TRBJ1-2	-	TGTGCCAGCAGTGTTCAGGGGGCGCTGGAAGGCTACACCTTC	CASSVQGALEGYTF
TRBV30	TRBD1	TRBJ1-6	-	TGTGCCTGGAGTAATCCGGGACAGGTACCTTCACCCCTCCACTTT	CAWSNPGQVPSPLHF
TRBV5-1	TRBD2	TRBJ2-7	-	TGCGCCAGCAGCTTGACTAGCGGGGGATCCTACGAGCAGTACTTC	CASSLTSGGSYEQYF
TRBV30	TRBD1	TRBJ1-3	-	TGTGCCTGGACGGGACAGAGCGGAAACACCATATATTTT	CAWTGQSGNTIYF
TRBV2	TRBD2	TRBJ2-2	-	TGTGCCAGCAGTGGCCTAGCGGGGGGACCGAACACCGGGGAGCTGTTTTTT	CASSGLAGGPNTGELFF
TRBV7-9	-	TRBJ1-1	-	TGTGCCAGCAGCTTACAGGGCATGAACACTGAAGCTTTCTTT	CASSLQGMNTEAFF
TRBV27	TRBD2	TRBJ2-1	-	TGTGCCAGCAATATAGGCGGGGGTTCCTACAATGAGCAGTTCTTC	CASNIGGGSYNEQFF
TRBV30	TRBD1	TRBJ2-7	-	TGTGCCTGGAGTGACGACCGGACAGGGGGTTTCCGGGGGAAGCAGTACTTC	CAWSDDRTGGFRGKQYF